The TCR beta chain under discussion was sequenced for a study of T cell responses to AZD1222 COVID-19 vaccine. About the study: Second doses that came at about 4 or about 12 weeks were put together.

As for this clone: Its target is unknown.

The length of the CDR3 is 13 residues. Deletions cut 8 bases from V and 3 bases from J, with 13 bases between. Measured with immunoSEQ multiplex PCR; TCRdb has only the in-frame clones, and not every one. The sample has 80,000 or so clones; 70% to 90% are singletons. Study outcomes and limitations: The donor cohort was predominantly white British with a female majority, and clonal diversity may have been underestimated. Two doses of AZD1222 preceded a rise in Spike-specific TCR breadth and depth. The study found vaccine-associated CD4 TCRs spanning spike, dominant at 160-218 and 743-854.

The clonotype was recovered from an adult in good health. The chain recombines TRBV12-3 or TRBV12-4 with TRBJ1-1; no definite D call. Specimen: peripheral blood, collected on day 0 of AZD1222 vaccination. CDR3: CASGSTVDTEAFF. CDR3 sequence (DNA): TGTGCCAGCGGCTCTACAGTAGACACTGAAGCTTTCTTT.